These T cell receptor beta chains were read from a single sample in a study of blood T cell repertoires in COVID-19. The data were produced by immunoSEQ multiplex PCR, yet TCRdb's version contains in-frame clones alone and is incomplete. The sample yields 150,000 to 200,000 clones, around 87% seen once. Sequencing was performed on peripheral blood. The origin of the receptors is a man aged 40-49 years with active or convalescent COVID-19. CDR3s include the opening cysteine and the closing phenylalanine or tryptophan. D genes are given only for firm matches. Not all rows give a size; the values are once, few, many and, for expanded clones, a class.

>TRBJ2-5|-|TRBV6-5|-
TGTGCCAGCAGTTTAGGAGGGACGGAGACCCAGTACTTC
CASSLGGTETQYF
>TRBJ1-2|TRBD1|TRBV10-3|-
TGTGCCATCACCGGGACAGGGGAGGACTATGGCTACACCTTC
CAITGTGEDYGYTF
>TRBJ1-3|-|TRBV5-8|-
TGTGCCAGCAGCTTAAGAGGACAGGGAAACACCATATATTTT
CASSLRGQGNTIYF
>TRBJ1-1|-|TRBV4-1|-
TGCGCCAGCTCCCCGGAGGAACAAGGGAGAACTGAAGCTTTCTTT
CASSPEEQGRTEAFF
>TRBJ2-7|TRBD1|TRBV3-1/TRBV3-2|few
TGTGCCAGCAGCTTCATACCCGGGACAGGGTTCTACGAGCAGTACTTC
CASSFIPGTGFYEQYF
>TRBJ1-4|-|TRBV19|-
TGTGCCAGTAGTAGGACAGAAGAAGATAATGAAAAACTGTTTTTT
CASSRTEEDNEKLFF
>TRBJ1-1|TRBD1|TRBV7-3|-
TGTGCCAGCAGCGCGCAGACAGGGACTGAAGCTTTCTTT
CASSAQTGTEAFF
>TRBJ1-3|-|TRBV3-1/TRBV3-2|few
TGTGCCAGCAGCCTAGGCGGCCGGGGACGGACTACTGGAAACACCATATATTTT
CASSLGGRGRTTGNTIYF
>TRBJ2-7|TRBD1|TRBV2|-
TGTGCCAGCAGCCGACAGGGTCAGCACGAGCAGTACTTC
CASSRQGQHEQYF
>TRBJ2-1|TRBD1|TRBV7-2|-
TGTGCCAGCAGCCGGGACAGGGCGTTGGGCAATGAGCAGTTCTTC
CASSRDRALGNEQFF
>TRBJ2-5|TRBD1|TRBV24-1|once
TGTGCCACCTCCTCGGGACAGCTTCAAGAGACCCAGTACTTC
CATSSGQLQETQYF
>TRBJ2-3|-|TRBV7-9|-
TGTGCCAGCAGCTTTCTTGACTACCCTGGCACAGATACGCAGTATTTT
CASSFLDYPGTDTQYF
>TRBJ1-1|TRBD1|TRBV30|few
TGTGCCCGGACAGGGGTGAACACTGAAGCTTTCTTT
CARTGVNTEAFF
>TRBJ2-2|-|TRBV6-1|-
TGTGCCAGCAGTGAAGACGGGGGTCACACCGGGGAGCTGTTTTTT
CASSEDGGHTGELFF
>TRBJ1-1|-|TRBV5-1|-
TGCGCCAGCAGCTTTGCCGGGAACACTGAAGCTTTCTTT
CASSFAGNTEAFF
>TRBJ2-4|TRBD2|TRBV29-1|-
TGCAGCTATTGGGTGGGGGGGACCAAAAACATTCAGTACTTC
CSYWVGGTKNIQYF
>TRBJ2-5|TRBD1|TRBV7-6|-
TGTGCCAGCAGCTTAGGCCCCCGCCGAGAACCGGGACAGAGGGGAGAGACCCAGTACTTC
CASSLGPRREPGQRGETQYF
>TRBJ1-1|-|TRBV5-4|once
TGTGCCAGCAGCCGCGCCGGTACGGGCGGGCTAGGTGAAGCTTTCTTT
CASSRAGTGGLGEAFF
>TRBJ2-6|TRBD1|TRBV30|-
TGTGCCTGGAGGGGACAGGGATCTGGGGCCAACGTCCTGACTTTC
CAWRGQGSGANVLTF
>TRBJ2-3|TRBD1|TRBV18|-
TGTGCCAGCTCACCACCCCGACCGGGACAGGGGCCAGATACGCAGTATTTT
CASSPPRPGQGPDTQYF
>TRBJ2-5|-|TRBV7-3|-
TGTGCCAGCAGCTCCCAGGGGGGCCAGGCGACCCAGTACTTC
CASSSQGGQATQYF
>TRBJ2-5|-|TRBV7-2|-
TGTGCCAGCAGCTATACACCACTACAAGAGACCCAGTACTTC
CASSYTPLQETQYF
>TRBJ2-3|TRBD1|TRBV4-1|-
TGCGCCAGCAGCCAAAGACAGGGGGTTGATACGCAGTATTTT
CASSQRQGVDTQYF
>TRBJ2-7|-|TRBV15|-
TGTGCCACCAACAGAGACTCCTCGGAGGTACTCGAGCAGTACTTC
CATNRDSSEVLEQYF
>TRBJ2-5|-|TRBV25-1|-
TGTGCCAGCAGCCCCGGGGAAGTGGAGACCCAGTACTTC
CASSPGEVETQYF
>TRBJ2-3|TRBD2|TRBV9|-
TGTGCCAGCAGCGATCTAGCGGGGGACTCAGATACGCAGTATTTT
CASSDLAGDSDTQYF
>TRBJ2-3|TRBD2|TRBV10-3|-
TGTGCCATCAGCGGACTAGCGGGGGTAGATACGCAGTATTTT
CAISGLAGVDTQYF
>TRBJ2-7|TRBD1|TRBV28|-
TGTGCCAGCCGACGTCCATTGGGACAGGGAGTTTTAGGGCAGTACTTC
CASRRPLGQGVLGQYF
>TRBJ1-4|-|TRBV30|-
TGTGCCTGGAGTGTAGGGACATCCTCAACTAATGAAAAACTGTTTTTT
CAWSVGTSSTNEKLFF
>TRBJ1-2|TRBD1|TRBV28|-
TGTGCCAGCAGTTTAATGAGTATTTGGGACAGGGAAACAGACTATGGCTACACCTTC
CASSLMSIWDRETDYGYTF
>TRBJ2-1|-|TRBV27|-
TGTGCCAGCAGTCCCCTGGGGCAGAACTACAATGAGCAGTTCTTC
CASSPLGQNYNEQFF
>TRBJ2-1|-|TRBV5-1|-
TGCGCCAGCGGGGGGTCCGGGAGCCCCTTCTCCTACAATGAGCAGTTCTTC
CASGGSGSPFSYNEQFF